The 5 T cell receptor beta chains listed next were all sequenced from one sample in a study of T cell responses to AZD1222 COVID-19 vaccine. The data were produced by immunoSEQ multiplex PCR, yet TCRdb's version contains in-frame clones alone and is incomplete. The sample gives approximately 79,000 clones, about 86% of which show up once; 7.9% is in the top ten. The sample in question was peripheral blood, obtained on day 0 of AZD1222 vaccination. All receptors derive from an adult in good health.

J is TRBJ2-3 and V is TRBV4-3; 12 bases are a match to TRBD2. Per the germline V gene, CDR1 is LGHNA and CDR2 is YSLEER. J lost 0 bases, V lost 3 bases, and 1 base had no gene match. This CDR3 has 16 residues. The CDR3 sequence is CASSQGTSGSTDTQYF. The CDR3 region has the DNA TGCGCCAGCAGCCAGGGGACTAGCGGGAGCACAGATACGCAGTATTTT.

The CDR3, as DNA: TGTGCCAGTAGTATAGGGCAGTCGAGCCAAGAGACCCAGTACTTC. Translated, it gives CASSIGQSSQETQYF. This chain uses TRBV19 with TRBJ2-5; D is ambiguous. The CDR3 extends over 15 amino acids. V was cut by 1 base and J by 1 base, with 10 bases left in between. The germline V gene has CDR1 LNHDA and CDR2 SQIVND (reference sequence).

This CDR3 reads CASSLGAQLATDTQYF. The DNA of the CDR3 is TGTGCCAGCAGCTTGGGTGCACAACTGGCCACAGATACGCAGTATTTT. The rearrangement links TRBV5-5 to TRBJ2-3; D is unclear. Germline-derived CDR1 and CDR2 are SGHKS and YYEKEE (reference sequence). The CDR3 is 16 amino acids. Deletions cut 0 bases from V and 2 bases from J, with 13 bases between.

This chain connects TRBV28 to TRBJ2-3; D call uncertain. Germline V lookup: CDR1 MDHEN, CDR2 SYDVKM. There are 14 residues in the CDR3. V dropped 5 bases and J dropped 3 bases, with 12 bases sitting between them. CDR3 coding DNA: TGTGCCAGCAGTACCATTGGAGATACAGATACGCAGTATTTT. Protein sequence: CASSTIGDTDTQYF. The full variable domain, its missing parts supplied by reference TRBV28 and TRBJ2-3, is DVKVTQSSRYLVKRTGEKVFLECVQDMDHENMFWYRQDPGLGLRLIYFSYDVKMKEKGDIPEGYSVSREKKERFSLILESASTNQTSMYLCASSTIGDTDTQYFGPGTRLTVL.

The chain has TRBV27 and TRBJ2-7; D is unclear. V lost 0 bases and J 1 base, leaving 4 bases between the germline ends. The germline CDR1 and CDR2 sequences are MNHEY and SMNVEV (reference sequence). CDR3 length equals 13 residues. CDR3 sequence (DNA): TGTGCCAGCAGTTTATCACTTTCCTACGAGCAGTACTTC. Encoded protein: CASSLSLSYEQYF.